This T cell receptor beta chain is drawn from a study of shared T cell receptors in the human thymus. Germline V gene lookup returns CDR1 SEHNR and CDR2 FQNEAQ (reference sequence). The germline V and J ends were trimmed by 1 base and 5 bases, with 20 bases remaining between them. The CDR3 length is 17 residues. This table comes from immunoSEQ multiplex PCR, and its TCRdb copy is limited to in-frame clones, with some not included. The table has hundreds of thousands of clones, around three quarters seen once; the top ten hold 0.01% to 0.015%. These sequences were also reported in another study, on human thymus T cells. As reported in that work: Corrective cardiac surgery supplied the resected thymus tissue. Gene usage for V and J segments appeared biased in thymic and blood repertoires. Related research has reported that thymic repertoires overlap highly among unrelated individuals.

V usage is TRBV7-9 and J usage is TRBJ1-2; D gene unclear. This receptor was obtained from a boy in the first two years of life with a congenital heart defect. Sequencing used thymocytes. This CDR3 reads CASSLGGEGTIGYGYTF. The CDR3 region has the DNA TGTGCCAGCAGCTTAGGAGGAGAAGGAACAATTGGGTATGGCTACACCTTC.